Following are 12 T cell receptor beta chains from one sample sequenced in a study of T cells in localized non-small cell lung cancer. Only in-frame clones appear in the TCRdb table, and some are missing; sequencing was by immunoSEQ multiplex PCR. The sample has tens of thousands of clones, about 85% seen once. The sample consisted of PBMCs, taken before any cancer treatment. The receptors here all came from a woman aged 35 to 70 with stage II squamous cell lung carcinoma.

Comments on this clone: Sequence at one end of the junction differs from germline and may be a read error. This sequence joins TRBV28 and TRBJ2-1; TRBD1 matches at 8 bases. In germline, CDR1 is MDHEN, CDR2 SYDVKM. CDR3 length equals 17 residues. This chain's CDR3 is CASSLSTPGQGFNGQFF. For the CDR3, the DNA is TGTGCCAGCAGTTTATCAACCCCCGGACAGGGATTCAATGGGCAGTTCTTC.

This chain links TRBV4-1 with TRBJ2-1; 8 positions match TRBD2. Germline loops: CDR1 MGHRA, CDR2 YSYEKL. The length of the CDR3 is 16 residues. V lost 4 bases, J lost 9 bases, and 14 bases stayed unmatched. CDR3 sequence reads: CASSPSGTRRQGEQFF. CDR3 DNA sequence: TGCGCCAGCAGCCCTTCCGGGACTAGACGCCAGGGTGAGCAGTTCTTC.

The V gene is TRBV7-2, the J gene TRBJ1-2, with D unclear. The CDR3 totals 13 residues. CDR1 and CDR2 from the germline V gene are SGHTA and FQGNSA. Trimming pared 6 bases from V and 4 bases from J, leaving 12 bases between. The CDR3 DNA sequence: TGTGCCAGCAGTCCAGATTTTAGCTATGGCTACACCTTC. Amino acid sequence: CASSPDFSYGYTF.

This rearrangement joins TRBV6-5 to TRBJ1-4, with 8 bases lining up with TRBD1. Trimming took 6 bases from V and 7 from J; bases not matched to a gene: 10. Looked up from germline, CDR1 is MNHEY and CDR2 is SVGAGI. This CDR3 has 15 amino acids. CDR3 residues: CASSKRQGSVEKLFF. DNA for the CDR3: TGTGCCAGCAGCAAAAGACAGGGGAGCGTTGAAAAACTGTTTTTT.

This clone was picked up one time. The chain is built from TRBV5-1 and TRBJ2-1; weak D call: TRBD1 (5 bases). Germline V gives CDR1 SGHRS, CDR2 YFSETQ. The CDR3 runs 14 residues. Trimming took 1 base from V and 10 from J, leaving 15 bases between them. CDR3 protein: CASSLSTGRQEQFF. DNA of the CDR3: TGCGCCAGCAGCTTGTCGACTGGTAGACAGGAGCAGTTCTTC.

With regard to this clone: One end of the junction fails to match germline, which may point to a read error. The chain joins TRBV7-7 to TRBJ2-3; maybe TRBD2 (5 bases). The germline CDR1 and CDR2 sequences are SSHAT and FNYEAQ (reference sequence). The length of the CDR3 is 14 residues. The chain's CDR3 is CASSSTQEADTQYF. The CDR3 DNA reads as TGTGCTAGCAGCTCCACCCAGGAGGCAGATACGCAGTATTTT.

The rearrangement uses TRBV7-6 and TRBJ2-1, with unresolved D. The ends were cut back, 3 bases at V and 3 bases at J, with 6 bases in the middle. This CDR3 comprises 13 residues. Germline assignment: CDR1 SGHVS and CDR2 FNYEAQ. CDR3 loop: CASSFNDYNEQFF. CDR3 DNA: TGTGCCAGCAGCTTTAACGACTACAATGAGCAGTTCTTC.

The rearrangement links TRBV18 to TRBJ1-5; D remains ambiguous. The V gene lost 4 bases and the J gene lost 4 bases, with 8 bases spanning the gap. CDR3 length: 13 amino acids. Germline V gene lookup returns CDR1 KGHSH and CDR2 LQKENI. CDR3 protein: CASSLAGNQPQHF. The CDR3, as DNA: TGTGCCAGCTCACTGGCGGGAAATCAGCCCCAGCATTTT.

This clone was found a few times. For the CDR3, the DNA is TGTGCCAGCAGTTCCCCTCGATCCGGGACAGGGGGCTCCTACGAGCAGTACGTC. Protein product: CASSSPRSGTGGSYEQYV. V and J are TRBV28 and TRBJ2-7; 11 bases agree with TRBD1. The V gene's germline CDR1 is MDHEN and CDR2 SYDVKM. The V segment lost 4 bases and the J segment 0 bases; nucleotides outside the gene matches: 11. CDR3 length: 18 residues.

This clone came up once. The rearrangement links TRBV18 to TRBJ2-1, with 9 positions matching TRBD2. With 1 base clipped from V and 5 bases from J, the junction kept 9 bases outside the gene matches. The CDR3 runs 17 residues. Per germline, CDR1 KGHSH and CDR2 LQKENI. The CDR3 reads CASSPRVAGEGNNEQFF. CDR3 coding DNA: TGTGCCAGCTCACCACGGGTAGCGGGAGAGGGGAACAATGAGCAGTTCTTC.

This CDR3 reads CASSKQGDSGNTIYF. CDR3 coding DNA: TGTGCCAGCAGCAAACAGGGTGACTCTGGAAACACCATATATTTT. The chain joins TRBV7-3 to TRBJ1-3; tentatively, D is TRBD1 (6 bases). The CDR3 is made up of 15 amino acids. Trimming shortened V by 5 bases and J by 0 bases, and 11 bases separated the two germline ends. Germline assignment: CDR1 SGHTA and CDR2 FQGTGA.

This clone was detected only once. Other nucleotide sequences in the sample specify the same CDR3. CDR3 sequence reads: CATSRGSSGGYNEQFF. DNA of the CDR3: TGTGCCACCAGCAGAGGGAGTAGCGGGGGGTACAATGAGCAGTTCTTC. The gene calls are TRBV15 and TRBJ2-1, with 10 nucleotides matching TRBD2. With V trimmed by 1 base and J by 4 bases, 4 bases remained unmatched. CDR1 is LNHNV, CDR2 YYDKDF, per germline (reference sequence). This CDR3 contains 16 residues.